Listed below are T cell receptor beta chains from one sample, sequenced in a study of CD4+ T cells in melanoma. Clones were read by immunoSEQ multiplex PCR, and TCRdb kept only the in-frame ones, dropping some. The table lists about 9,900 clones, about three quarters of them singletons, with 20% to 25% in the top ten. Sequencing was done on a sample of tumor tissue. These receptors were taken from a human donor with melanoma. Each CDR3 is given with its conserved first and last residue. The order of the fields is CDR3 DNA, CDR3 protein, V gene, J gene, D gene, clone size. D genes are given only for firm matches. Rows give clone size only sometimes, using once, few, many, or a class for an expanded clone.

TGCGCCAGCAGCTTGGACAGAAACTATGGCTACACCTTC,CASSLDRNYGYTF,TRBV5-1,TRBJ1-2,NA,NA
TGTGCCAGCAGCCAAGGGAACACTGAAGCTTTCTTT,CASSQGNTEAFF,TRBV4-2,TRBJ1-1,NA,medium-sized
TGTGCCAGCAGACTTCGTCCGGGACAGAAGGCTGGCTACACCTTC,CASRLRPGQKAGYTF,TRBV6-1,TRBJ1-2,TRBD1,NA
TGCGCCAGCAGTAGGGGACAGGGGGTCTCCTACAATGAGCAGTTCTTC,CASSRGQGVSYNEQFF,TRBV10-1,TRBJ2-1,TRBD1,few
TGTGCCATCAGTGAGGGATCGAGGGGGCATGGCGGGAATCAGCCCCAGCATTTT,CAISEGSRGHGGNQPQHF,TRBV10-3,TRBJ1-5,TRBD1,NA
TGCGCCAGCAGAAGGACGCCAAATGGGGACACTGAAGCTTTCTTT,CASRRTPNGDTEAFF,TRBV5-1,TRBJ1-1,NA,NA
TGCGCCAGCAGTCACCCGGGACAACTAGCCAAAAACATTCAGTACTTC,CASSHPGQLAKNIQYF,TRBV23-1,TRBJ2-4,NA,NA
TGTGCCTGGAGTGTACAAGCTGGGGCCAACGTCCTGACTTTC,CAWSVQAGANVLTF,TRBV30,TRBJ2-6,NA,NA
TGTGCCAGCTCAAAATCCCCCGCCCGAGTGAACACTGAAGCTTTCTTT,CASSKSPARVNTEAFF,TRBV18,TRBJ1-1,NA,NA
TGCGCCAGCAGGACAGGGGACGCTGGAAACACCATATATTTT,CASRTGDAGNTIYF,TRBV5-1,TRBJ1-3,TRBD1,NA
TGCGCCAGCAGCCCACCGTCCCTTTCCCTCTACGAGCAGTACTTC,CASSPPSLSLYEQYF,TRBV4-1,TRBJ2-7,NA,NA
TGCGCCAGCAGCCAAGAACCGCAGCGGGGGGGGACCGGGGAGACCCAGTACTTC,CASSQEPQRGGTGETQYF,TRBV4-1,TRBJ2-5,TRBD2,medium-sized
TGCGCCAGCAGCTTGGGAGGGGGGGAGACCCAGTACTTC,CASSLGGGETQYF,TRBV5-1,TRBJ2-5,NA,NA
TGTGCCAGCAGCTTCTCTAGGGGCTACGAGCAGTACTTC,CASSFSRGYEQYF,TRBV7-8,TRBJ2-7,NA,NA
TGTGCCAGCAGGACTAGCGGGGGTGCGGATACGCAGTATTTT,CASRTSGGADTQYF,TRBV6-1,TRBJ2-3,TRBD2,few
TGTGCCAGCAGTTGGGTAGGCGGGGAGCTGTTTTTT,CASSWVGGELFF,TRBV5-5,TRBJ2-2,NA,medium-sized
TGTGCCCACCCCCCCCCGGGACGTAGGGGGGCCGGGGAGCTGTTTTTT,CAHPPPGRRGAGELFF,TRBV7-9,TRBJ2-2,NA,NA
TGTGCCAGCAGAGGGACAGGGGACTATGGCTACACCTTC,CASRGTGDYGYTF,TRBV7-8,TRBJ1-2,TRBD1,few
TGTGCCAGCAGCTTGCTGACGCCGATAGGGACCTACGAGCAGTACTTC,CASSLLTPIGTYEQYF,TRBV4-2,TRBJ2-7,NA,NA
TGTGCCAGCAGCTTGGGCGGGGGGGATAATGAGCAGTTCTTC,CASSLGGGDNEQFF,TRBV11-3,TRBJ2-1,TRBD2,few
TGTGCCAGCAGTGAACGGGTAGCCAAAAACATTCAGTACTTC,CASSERVAKNIQYF,TRBV2,TRBJ2-4,NA,once
TGTGCCAGCAGTTACTCCTGGGACTATGGCTACACCTTC,CASSYSWDYGYTF,TRBV6-5,TRBJ1-2,NA,NA
TGCGCCAGCAGCCAGACCGGGACACAGAACTATGGCTACACCTTC,CASSQTGTQNYGYTF,TRBV4-1,TRBJ1-2,NA,NA
TGTGCCAGCAGCTTTAGCGGGGGAAGAACAGATACGCAGTATTTT,CASSFSGGRTDTQYF,TRBV7-3,TRBJ2-3,TRBD2,NA